The next 5 T cell receptor beta chains were all read from a single sample in a study of T cell responses to AZD1222 COVID-19 vaccine. Assay used: immunoSEQ multiplex PCR; TCRdb lists only in-frame clones, some missing. This table holds 130,000 or so clones, more than 70% found once. Sample: peripheral blood, taken on day 0 of AZD1222 vaccination. These receptors all stem from an adult in good health.

This chain links TRBV5-4 with TRBJ1-1, with D perhaps TRBD1 (6 bases). Germline loops: CDR1 SGHNT, CDR2 YYREEE (reference sequence). This CDR3 has 14 residues. Trimming pared 5 bases from V and 3 bases from J, leaving 14 bases between. CDR3 sequence reads: CASSFWGGHTEAFF. The DNA for the CDR3 is TGTGCCAGCAGTTTCTGGGGGGGCCACACTGAAGCTTTCTTT.

This chain joins TRBV6-5 and TRBJ1-2; 10 bases fit TRBD1. Germline values: CDR1 MNHEY, CDR2 SVGAGI. J lost 7 bases, V lost 10 bases, and 6 bases had no gene match. The CDR3 consists of 12 residues. This CDR3 reads CATQTGGTGYTF. The CDR3 DNA follows: TGTGCCACCCAGACAGGGGGCACTGGCTACACCTTC.

The CDR3 loop is CASSLGATGNQPQHF. The CDR3 DNA sequence: TGTGCCAGCAGCTTAGGAGCGACGGGCAATCAGCCCCAGCATTTT. The V gene is TRBV7-9, the J gene TRBJ1-5; D is unresolved. The CDR3 is made up of 15 amino acids. Trimming took 1 base from V and 2 from J, leaving 9 bases between them. Germline loops: CDR1 SEHNR, CDR2 FQNEAQ (reference sequence).

J is TRBJ1-2 and V is TRBV7-2, with 7 bases aligning to TRBD1. Looked up from germline, CDR1 is SGHTA and CDR2 is FQGNSA. The CDR3 contains 13 residues. J lost 7 bases, V lost 2 bases, and 4 bases had no gene match. This CDR3 reads CASSLQGGGGYTF. CDR3 nucleotide sequence: TGTGCCAGCAGCTTACAAGGGGGCGGTGGCTACACCTTC. The entire variable domain, with the rest obtained from reference TRBV7-2 and TRBJ1-2, is as follows: GAGVSQSPSNKVTEKGKDVELRCDPISGHTALYWYRQSLGQGLEFLIYFQGNSAPDKSGLPSDRFSAERTGGSVSTLTIQRTQQEDSAVYLCASSLQGGGGYTFGSGTRLTVV.

This clone has a handful of counts. The V gene is TRBV19, the J gene TRBJ1-2; D might be TRBD1 (6 bases). Trimming cost V 6 bases and J 0 bases, with 17 bases left between them. Germline loops: CDR1 LNHDA, CDR2 SQIVND (reference sequence). This CDR3 is 16 amino acids long. Here the CDR3 DNA reads TGTGCCAGTAGGGATACCGGGGGCGACGCTAACTATGGCTACACCTTC. Encoded protein: CASRDTGGDANYGYTF.